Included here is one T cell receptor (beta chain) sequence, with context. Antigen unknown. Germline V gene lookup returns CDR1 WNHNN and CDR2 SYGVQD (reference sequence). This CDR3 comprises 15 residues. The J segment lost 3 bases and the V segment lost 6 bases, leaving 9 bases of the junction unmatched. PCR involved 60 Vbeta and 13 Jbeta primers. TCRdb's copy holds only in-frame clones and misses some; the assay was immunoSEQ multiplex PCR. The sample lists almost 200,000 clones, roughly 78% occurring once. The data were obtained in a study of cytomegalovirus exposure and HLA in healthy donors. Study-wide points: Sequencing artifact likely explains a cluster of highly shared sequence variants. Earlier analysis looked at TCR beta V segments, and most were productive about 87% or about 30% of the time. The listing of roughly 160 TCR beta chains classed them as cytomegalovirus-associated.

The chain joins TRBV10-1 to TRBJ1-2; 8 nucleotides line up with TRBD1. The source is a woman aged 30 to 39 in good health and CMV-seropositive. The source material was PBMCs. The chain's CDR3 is CASRGLHRGDYGYTF. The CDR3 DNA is TGCGCCAGCAGGGGATTACACAGGGGGGACTATGGCTACACCTTC.